This T cell receptor (beta chain) was sequenced for a study of T cell repertoires in cytomegalovirus infection. About the research overall: CMV infection together with matching HLA type was indicated by public TCR beta signatures.

Using its own MiXCR run on the reads, TCRdb lists one record per CDR3 protein. The sample lists approximately 590,000 distinct CDR3 sequences; roughly 42% were seen once. Notes on this clonotype: What it binds is not known. A read error may explain this, as a much larger clone is one base away. This CDR3 fails to terminate in the conserved phenylalanine or tryptophan, so it likely reflects a read error.

Germline-derived CDR1 and CDR2 are SGHTA and FQGNSA. Trimming removed 5 bases from V and 0 bases from J, with 2 bases in between. CDR3 size: 12 residues. V gene TRBV7-2 combines with J gene TRBJ1-5; D is uncertain. The material sequenced was cultured PBMCs, taken from culture after CMV antigen stimulation. The clonotype comes from a human donor in good health (CMV status not recorded). Some clones in this sample may be carry-over from other donors' samples. The CDR3 loop reads CASSDSNQPQHL. In DNA, the CDR3 is TGTGCCAGCAGCGATAGCAATCAGCCCCAGCATCTT.